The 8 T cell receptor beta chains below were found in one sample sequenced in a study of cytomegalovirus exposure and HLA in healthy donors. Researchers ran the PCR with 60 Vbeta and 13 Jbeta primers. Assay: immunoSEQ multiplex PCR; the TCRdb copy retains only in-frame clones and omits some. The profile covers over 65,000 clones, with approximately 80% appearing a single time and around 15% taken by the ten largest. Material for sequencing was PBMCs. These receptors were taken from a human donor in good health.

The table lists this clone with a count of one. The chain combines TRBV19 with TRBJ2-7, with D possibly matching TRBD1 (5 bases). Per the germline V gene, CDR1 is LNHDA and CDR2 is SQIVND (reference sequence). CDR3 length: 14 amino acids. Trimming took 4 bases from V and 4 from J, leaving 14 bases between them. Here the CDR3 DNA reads TGTGCCAGTAGTAGGATTTCAGGGAAATACGAGCAGTACTTC. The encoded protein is CASSRISGKYEQYF.

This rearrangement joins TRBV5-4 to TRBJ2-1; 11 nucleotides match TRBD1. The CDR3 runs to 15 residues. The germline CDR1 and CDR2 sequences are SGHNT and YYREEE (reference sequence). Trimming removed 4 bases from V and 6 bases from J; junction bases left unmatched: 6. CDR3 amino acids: CASSNPGQGANEQFF. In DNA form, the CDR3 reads TGTGCCAGCAGCAACCCCGGACAGGGGGCCAATGAGCAGTTCTTC.

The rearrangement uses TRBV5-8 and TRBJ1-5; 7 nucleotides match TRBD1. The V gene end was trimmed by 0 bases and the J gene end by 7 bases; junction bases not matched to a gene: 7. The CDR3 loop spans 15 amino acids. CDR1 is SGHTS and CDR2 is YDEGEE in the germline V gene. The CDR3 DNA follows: TGTGCCAGCAGCTTGGGACAGGGAGATGGGCAGCCCCAGCATTTT. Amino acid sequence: CASSLGQGDGQPQHF.

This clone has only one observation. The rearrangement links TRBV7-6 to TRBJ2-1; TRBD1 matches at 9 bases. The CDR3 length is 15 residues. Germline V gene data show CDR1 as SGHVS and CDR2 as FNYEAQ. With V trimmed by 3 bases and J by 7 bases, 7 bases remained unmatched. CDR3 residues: CASSLGPGTGNEQFF. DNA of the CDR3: TGTGCCAGCAGCTTGGGTCCCGGGACAGGGAATGAGCAGTTCTTC.

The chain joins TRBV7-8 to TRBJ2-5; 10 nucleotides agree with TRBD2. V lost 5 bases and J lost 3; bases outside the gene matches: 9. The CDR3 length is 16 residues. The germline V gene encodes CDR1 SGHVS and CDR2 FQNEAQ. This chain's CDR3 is CASSPGISGGKETQYF. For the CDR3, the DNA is TGTGCCAGCAGCCCGGGGATTAGCGGGGGGAAAGAGACCCAGTACTTC. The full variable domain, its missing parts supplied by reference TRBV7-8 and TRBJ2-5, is GAGVSQSPRYKVAKRGQDVALRCDPISGHVSLFWYQQALGQGPEFLTYFQNEAQLDKSGLPSDRFFAERPEGSVSTLKIQRTQQEDSAVYLCASSPGISGGKETQYFGPGTRLLVL.

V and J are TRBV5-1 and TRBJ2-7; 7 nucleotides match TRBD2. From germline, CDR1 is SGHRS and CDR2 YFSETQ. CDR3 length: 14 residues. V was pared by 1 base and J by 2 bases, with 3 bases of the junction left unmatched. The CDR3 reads CASSLITSAYEQYF. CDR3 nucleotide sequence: TGCGCCAGCAGCTTGATTACTAGCGCCTACGAGCAGTACTTC.

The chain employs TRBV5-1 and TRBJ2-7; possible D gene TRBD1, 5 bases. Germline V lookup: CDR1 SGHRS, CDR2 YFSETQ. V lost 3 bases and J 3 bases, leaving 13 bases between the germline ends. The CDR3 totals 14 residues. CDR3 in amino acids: CASSSYYDSYEQYF. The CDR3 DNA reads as TGCGCCAGCAGCTCCTACTATGACAGCTACGAGCAGTACTTC.

DNA for the CDR3: TGTGCCAGCAGTGTGGGGACAGATACCAATCAGCCCCAGCATTTT. Its translation is CASSVGTDTNQPQHF. The gene calls are TRBV25-1 and TRBJ1-5; TRBD1 agrees at 7 bases. Trimming removed 4 bases from V and 3 bases from J; junction bases left unmatched: 6. Germline V CDR1 and CDR2: MGHDK, SYGVNS. The CDR3 extends over 15 amino acids.